The 6 T cell receptor beta chains given below trace back to one sample, sequenced in a study of monozygotic twins with cystic fibrosis. TCRdb's copy holds only in-frame clones and misses some; the assay was immunoSEQ multiplex PCR. The table lists around 20,000 clones, about 83% of them singletons, with 1% to 1.5% in the top ten. Sequencing was performed on blood. The receptors stem from a woman in her twenties or thirties with cystic fibrosis.

V usage is TRBV10-3 and J usage is TRBJ1-1, with 8 bases aligning to TRBD1. Germline assignment: CDR1 ENHRY and CDR2 SYGVKD. The CDR3 length is 15 residues. V shed 2 bases and J 1 base; nucleotides not matched to a gene: 3. CDR3 loop: CAISEGQGQNTEAFF. For the CDR3, the DNA is TGTGCCATCAGTGAGGGACAGGGCCAGAACACTGAAGCTTTCTTT.

CDR3 sequence: CASTRDRLLRDEQFF. CDR3 nucleotide sequence: TGCGCCAGCACCCGGGACAGGCTCTTAAGGGATGAGCAGTTCTTC. The chain has TRBV4-1 and TRBJ2-1, with 8 bases fitting TRBD1. The V gene end was trimmed by 7 bases and the J gene end by 8 bases; junction bases not matched to a gene: 13. The V gene's germline CDR1 is MGHRA and CDR2 YSYEKL. The CDR3 has 15 amino acids.

The chain has TRBV5-6 and TRBJ2-7; D is perhaps TRBD1 (6 bases). Germline V gene sequence: CDR1 SGHDT, CDR2 YYEEEE. The ends were cut back, 0 bases at V and 4 bases at J, with 11 bases in the middle. The CDR3 is 14 amino acids. The CDR3: CASSLAGEGYEQYF. Written as DNA, the CDR3 is TGTGCCAGCAGCTTGGCAGGGGAAGGGTACGAGCAGTACTTC. Full variable domain (remainder filled in from reference TRBV5-6 and TRBJ2-7): DAGVTQSPTHLIKTRGQQVTLRCSPKSGHDTVSWYQQALGQGPQFIFQYYEEEERQRGNFPDRFSGHQFPNYSSELNVNALLLGDSALYLCASSLAGEGYEQYFGPGTRLTVT.

The chain uses TRBV5-4 and TRBJ1-2, with TRBD1 as a possible D gene (6 bases). CDR1 SGHNT and CDR2 YYREEE come from the germline V gene (reference sequence). The CDR3 sequence is 16 residues long. Trimming took 4 bases from V and 6 from J, leaving 22 bases between them. Here the CDR3 reads CASSPWTVPELDGYTF. The DNA for the CDR3 is TGTGCCAGCAGCCCATGGACAGTGCCAGAGCTCGATGGCTACACCTTC.

The V gene is TRBV4-2, the J gene TRBJ2-1; 11 bases line up with TRBD2. Germline V lookup: CDR1 LGHNA, CDR2 YNFKEQ. V lost 0 bases to trimming and J lost 6 bases; unmatched junction nucleotides: 4. The CDR3 consists of 16 residues. The CDR3 DNA sequence: TGTGCCAGCAGCCAAGACGGGCTAGCGGGGGGCAATGAGCAGTTCTTC. Translated, it gives CASSQDGLAGGNEQFF.

V gene TRBV10-1 combines with J gene TRBJ2-3, with D unresolved. Trimming pared 0 bases from V and 2 bases from J, leaving 6 bases between. The V gene's germline CDR1 is WNHNN and CDR2 SYGVQD (reference sequence). This CDR3 is 14 amino acids long. CDR3 region: CASSESWSTDTQYF. Written as DNA, the CDR3 is TGCGCCAGCAGTGAGTCGTGGTCCACAGATACGCAGTATTTT.